This T cell receptor beta chain comes out of a study of T cell responses to AZD1222 COVID-19 vaccine. Study-level information: The analysis combined second doses at about 4 or about 12 weeks.

CDR3 length: 17 amino acids. V lost 1 base and J lost 5, with 18 bases in between. Germline V gene sequence: CDR1 MGHRA, CDR2 YSYEKL. Generated by immunoSEQ multiplex PCR, the TCRdb table keeps only in-frame clones and is missing some. The repertoire holds 60,000 to 80,000 clones, with over 75% as singletons. This clone was found once. Its antigen is not identified. Study-wide results and caveats: Reportedly, nearly half the spike-specific TCRs target unmutated variant regions.

The chain joins TRBV4-1 to TRBJ2-1; the D is unclear. Sequenced here: peripheral blood, sampled on day 0 of AZD1222 vaccination. This TCR was recovered from an adult in good health. CDR3 in DNA: TGCGCCAGCAGCCAAGTAAGGCAATCGCACCTTAACAATGAGCAGTTCTTC. This encodes CASSQVRQSHLNNEQFF.